This T cell receptor (beta chain) was obtained from a study of T cells after somatic rescue of genetic block. Sequencing used immunoSEQ multiplex PCR; TCRdb keeps in-frame clones, though not all of them. The sample includes under 8,500 clones, 75% to 90% of them seen just once. The CDR3 sequence is 17 residues long. Germline V CDR1 and CDR2: SGHAT, FQNNGV. Trimming removed 1 base from V and 6 bases from J; junction bases left unmatched: 12. V usage is TRBV11-2 and J usage is TRBJ2-1, with 7 positions matching TRBD2. Sequencing used peripheral blood mononuclear cells (PBMCs). The origin of this receptor is a boy between 5 and 17 years old. In DNA, the CDR3 is TGTGCCAGCAGCTTAGGTAGGGCGGGAGTGTACCGCAATGAGCAGTTCTTC. Protein: CASSLGRAGVYRNEQFF.